Below, 28 T cell receptor beta chains from the same sample are listed, as sequenced in a study of CD8 T cells in ankylosing spondylitis (dated by TCRdb to the late 2010s). Libraries were made using 5' RACE. TCRdb lists the instrument as Illumina HiSeq 2500. The public reads were run again by TCRdb, first through fastp at Q25 and then through MiXCR, and only productive beta chains were kept. Each CDR3 protein gets just one entry, which takes the most common genes and DNA from the rows behind it. For this sample the table gives roughly 180,000 distinct CDR3 sequences, of which roughly 10% were detected only once. The ten most abundant clones make up about 14% of the sample. The sample taken for sequencing was blood, either unsorted or a sorted T cell fraction (not recorded which). The receptors here all came from a female donor with ankylosing spondylitis or in good health (not recorded which).

This clonotype was detected only a few times. This chain uses TRBV7-6 with TRBJ2-5, with 8 nucleotides matching TRBD2. CDR3 length: 19 residues. Unmatched junction bases numbered 15, after V lost 1 base and J lost 2 bases. The germline CDR1 and CDR2 sequences are SGHVS and FNYEAQ. In DNA, the CDR3 is TGTGCCAGCAGCTTAGGATTAGCTAGCGGGCCGGGCATACAAGAGACCCAGTACTTC. Its protein is CASSLGLASGPGIQETQYF.

A few counts support this clonotype. The V gene is TRBV28, the J gene TRBJ2-7, with D perhaps TRBD1 (6 bases). This CDR3 is 13 amino acids long. V dropped 5 bases and J dropped 7 bases, with 15 bases sitting between them. Per the germline V gene, CDR1 is MDHEN and CDR2 is SYDVKM. The DNA of the CDR3 is TGTGCCAGCAGTGTACAGGGAATGTGGGAGCAGTACTTC. Translation gives CASSVQGMWEQYF. Looking up the rest from reference TRBV28 and TRBJ2-7 gives the full variable domain: DVKVTQSSRYLVKRTGEKVFLECVQDMDHENMFWYRQDPGLGLRLIYFSYDVKMKEKGDIPEGYSVSREKKERFSLILESASTNQTSMYLCASSVQGMWEQYFGPGTRLTVT.

In this sample, this clonotype turned up a few times. The chain couples TRBV7-8 to TRBJ2-5; D uncertain. The germline gives CDR1 SGHVS, CDR2 FQNEAQ. Trimming left V 3 bases short and J 3 bases short, with 8 bases between. This CDR3 has 13 amino acids. DNA for the CDR3: TGTGCCAGCAGCTTCGGCGGAAAAGAGACCCAGTACTTC. Translated: CASSFGGKETQYF.

This clonotype was recorded a few times. This sequence joins TRBV20-1 and TRBJ2-7; 7 positions match TRBD2. The trim removed 2 bases at V and 3 bases at J, leaving 4 bases unmatched. Germline CDR1 is DFQATT and CDR2 is SNEGSKA (reference sequence). The CDR3 is 13 residues long. As DNA, the CDR3 is TGCAGTGCTAGAACGCGCGGGAGCTACGAGCAGTACTTC. Protein product: CSARTRGSYEQYF.

This clonotype was seen more than once but under ten times. This chain uses TRBV11-2 with TRBJ2-3, with 7 positions matching TRBD2. The length of the CDR3 is 18 residues. Trimming cost V 5 bases and J 1 base; bases outside gene matches: 15. CDR1 and CDR2 (germline): SGHAT, FQNNGV. CDR3 sequence reads: CASSETLSGLAGTDTQYF. The CDR3 region has the DNA TGTGCCAGCAGCGAAACTCTTAGCGGGCTGGCTGGCACAGATACGCAGTATTTT.

For the CDR3, the DNA is TGTGCCAGCAGTTTCTCGGGACAGGGTTACGAGCAGTACTTC. This gives the protein CASSFSGQGYEQYF. The V call is TRBV27, the J call TRBJ2-7; TRBD1 agrees at 9 bases. V lost 3 bases and J lost 4; bases outside the gene matches: 4. This CDR3 region has 14 residues. The germline CDR1 and CDR2 sequences are MNHEY and SMNVEV (reference sequence).

This clonotype was detected ten times or more. V and J are TRBV10-2 and TRBJ2-1; no clear D gene. Trimming stripped 3 bases from V and 9 bases from J, with 12 bases between. In germline, CDR1 is WSHSY, CDR2 SAAADI. CDR3 length equals 13 residues. CDR3 bases: TGCGCCAGCAGTGACACGACGGGTGGTGAGCAGTTCTTC. Encoded protein: CASSDTTGGEQFF.

This clonotype was seen at least ten times. J is TRBJ2-1 and V is TRBV7-9, with 13 bases fitting TRBD2. Trimming cost V 5 bases and J 10 bases; bases outside gene matches: 5. The CDR3 consists of 14 residues. CDR1 and CDR2 from the germline V gene are SEHNR and FQNEAQ (reference sequence). CDR3 nucleotide sequence: TGTGCCAGCAGCGGGACTAGCGGGACAAGAGAGCAGTTCTTC. Translated: CASSGTSGTREQFF. Full variable domain (rest looked up from reference TRBV7-9 and TRBJ2-1): DTGVSQNPRHKITKRGQNVTFRCDPISEHNRLYWYRQTLGQGPEFLTYFQNEAQLEKSRLLSDRFSAERPKGSFSTLEIQRTEQGDSAMYLCASSGTSGTREQFFGPGTRLTVL.

As regards this clonotype: This may come from a read error, since a much larger clone is one base off. The CDR3 nucleotides are TGTACCAGCACCCCAAGCGAGGGTATGAACACTGAAGCTTTCTTT. Its protein product is CTSTPSEGMNTEAFF. The chain employs TRBV6-2 or TRBV6-3 and TRBJ1-1; D unclear. This CDR3 spans 15 amino acids. Germline CDR1 MNHEY, CDR2 SVGEGT.

This clonotype appeared a few times. V and J are TRBV12-5 and TRBJ2-1; 14 bases line up with TRBD2. Per the germline V gene, CDR1 is LGHNT and CDR2 is FRNRAP. CDR3 size: 15 residues. V lost 6 bases and J lost 9; bases outside the gene matches: 7. The CDR3 loop is CASGPTSGRAAEQFF. CDR3 bases: TGTGCTAGTGGCCCGACTAGCGGGAGGGCCGCTGAGCAGTTCTTC. Combining the CDR3 with reference TRBV12-5 and TRBJ2-1 gives the whole variable domain DARVTQTPRHKVTEMGQEVTMRCQPILGHNTVFWYRQTMMQGLELLAYFRNRAPLDDSGMPKDRFSAEMPDATLATLKIQPSEPRDSAVYFCASGPTSGRAAEQFFGPGTRLTVL.

In its sample, this clonotype was seen a few times. This chain links TRBV12-3 or TRBV12-4 with TRBJ2-7; 11 bases map to TRBD1. V shed 0 bases and J 4 bases; nucleotides not matched to a gene: 2. The CDR3 totals 15 residues. CDR3 sequence: CASSLAGQGEYEQYF. The CDR3 DNA follows: TGTGCCAGCAGTTTAGCGGGACAGGGGGAATACGAGCAGTACTTC.

There are a few counts of this clonotype. The gene calls are TRBV4-3 and TRBJ2-1; tentatively, D is TRBD2 (6 bases). Per germline, CDR1 LGHNA and CDR2 YSLEER. Trimming shortened V by 3 bases and J by 0 bases, and 21 bases separated the two germline ends. The CDR3 has 19 residues. This CDR3 is CASSHGSSLYLSSYNEQFF. The DNA for the CDR3 is TGCGCCAGCAGCCACGGGAGCAGCCTGTATCTGAGCTCCTACAATGAGCAGTTCTTC.

This clonotype appeared a few times. The chain has TRBV19 and TRBJ2-1; 10 positions match TRBD2. This CDR3 contains 13 residues. With 6 bases clipped from V and 8 bases from J, the junction kept 4 bases outside the gene matches. Germline V gene lookup returns CDR1 LNHDA and CDR2 SQIVND (reference sequence). The CDR3 DNA sequence: TGTGCCAGTAGCGCAGCGGGAGGGCATGAGCAGTTCTTC. It specifies CASSAAGGHEQFF.

The J gene is TRBJ2-7, the V gene TRBV7-9; D is unresolved. V lost 5 bases, J lost 0 bases, and 14 bases lay in between. This CDR3 has 15 amino acids. Per germline, CDR1 SEHNR and CDR2 FQNEAQ (reference sequence). This CDR3 is CASSALASDSYEQYF. CDR3 DNA: TGTGCCAGCAGCGCCTTGGCAAGCGACTCCTACGAGCAGTACTTC.

This clonotype was detected many times. The V call is TRBV5-1, the J call TRBJ2-1; 9 bases map to TRBD2. This CDR3 spans 16 amino acids. V lost 4 bases, J lost 5 bases, and 10 bases stayed unmatched. CDR1 SGHRS and CDR2 YFSETQ come from the germline V gene. The CDR3 region has the DNA TGCGCCAGCAGCCTCCCATCTAGCGGGGACCACAATGAGCAGTTCTTC. Translation gives CASSLPSSGDHNEQFF. The whole variable domain, filled in from reference TRBV5-1 and TRBJ2-1, reads KAGVTQTPRYLIKTRGQQVTLSCSPISGHRSVSWYQQTPGQGLQFLFEYFSETQRNKGNFPGRFSGRQFSNSRSEMNVSTLELGDSALYLCASSLPSSGDHNEQFFGPGTRLTVL.

This clonotype was counted only a few times. J is TRBJ2-3 and V is TRBV11-2; 9 bases match TRBD2. This CDR3 is 15 amino acids long. The V gene's germline CDR1 is SGHAT and CDR2 FQNNGV. Unmatched junction bases numbered 8, after V lost 6 bases and J lost 4 bases. CDR3: CASRSGREGADTQYF. The CDR3 nucleotides read TGTGCCAGCAGATCCGGGCGGGAGGGCGCAGATACGCAGTATTTT.

This clonotype was seen ten or more times. J is TRBJ2-7 and V is TRBV4-3; D gene unclear. From germline, CDR1 is LGHNA and CDR2 YSLEER. Trimming took 0 bases from V and 0 from J, leaving 9 bases between them. This CDR3 has 15 residues. The DNA of the CDR3 is TGCGCCAGCAGCCAAGACCGGCGGAGCTCCTACGAGCAGTACTTC. It translates to CASSQDRRSSYEQYF.

This clonotype was observed a few times. This sequence joins TRBV5-1 and TRBJ1-1; TRBD1 might be the D (5 bases). V gave up 2 bases and J gave up 8 bases, with 10 bases separating them. Per germline, CDR1 SGHRS and CDR2 YFSETQ. The CDR3 is made up of 12 amino acids. CDR3 nucleotides: TGCGCCAGCAGCTTAGCAGGGAGGGAAGCTTTCTTT. This encodes CASSLAGREAFF. The full variable domain, with the rest looked up from reference TRBV5-1 and TRBJ1-1, is KAGVTQTPRYLIKTRGQQVTLSCSPISGHRSVSWYQQTPGQGLQFLFEYFSETQRNKGNFPGRFSGRQFSNSRSEMNVSTLELGDSALYLCASSLAGREAFFGQGTRLTVV.

The chain recombines TRBV9 with TRBJ1-2; tentative D call: TRBD1 (6 bases). Per germline, CDR1 SGDLS and CDR2 YYNGEE. V was trimmed by 3 bases and J by 8 bases, leaving 17 bases between them. The length of the CDR3 is 14 residues. The CDR3 region is CASSGLGGPEGYTF. CDR3 nucleotide sequence: TGTGCCAGCAGCGGCCTGGGGGGCCCGGAGGGCTACACCTTC.

This clonotype was detected ten times or more. The V and J genes are TRBV4-3 and TRBJ2-1, with D tentatively TRBD2 (6 bases). This CDR3 has 15 residues. V was pared by 0 bases and J by 5 bases, with 11 bases between. Germline values: CDR1 LGHNA, CDR2 YSLEER. The chain's CDR3 is CASSQDFGGHNEQFF. The CDR3 DNA is TGCGCCAGCAGCCAAGATTTCGGGGGTCACAATGAGCAGTTCTTC.

Of note for this clonotype: The final CDR3 position lacks the conserved phenylalanine or tryptophan, pointing to a likely read error. V is TRBV10-3 and J is TRBJ2-5; 8 bases fit TRBD2. Germline V lookup: CDR1 ENHRY, CDR2 SYGVKD. After removal of 0 bases from V and 3 bases from J, the junction contained 6 bases not matched to a gene. The CDR3 is 16 amino acids. The CDR3 loop is CAISESVGLEKETQYL. CDR3 nucleotide sequence: TGTGCCATCAGTGAGTCGGTGGGACTAGAAAAAGAGACCCAGTACCTC.

V is TRBV29-1 and J is TRBJ2-7; TRBD1 aligns across 10 bases. CDR1 is SQVTM, CDR2 ANQGSEA, per germline. CDR3 length: 15 amino acids. V was pared by 6 bases and J by 6 bases, with 14 bases of the junction left unmatched. CDR3: CSVTETGTGDLEQYF. The DNA of the CDR3 is TGCAGCGTGACAGAGACCGGGACAGGGGATCTCGAGCAGTACTTC.

V and J are TRBV6-1 and TRBJ1-1; D is uncertain. The germline V gene has CDR1 MNHNS and CDR2 SASEGT. V lost 4 bases, J lost 7 bases, and 13 bases lay in between. CDR3 length: 13 amino acids. Written as DNA, the CDR3 is TGTGCCAGCAGTGCCCGAGGTGGTATTGAAGCTTTCTTT. Translated: CASSARGGIEAFF.

The chain has TRBV27 and TRBJ1-6; a possible D gene is TRBD1 (6 bases). Trimming removed 5 bases from V and 6 bases from J, with 11 bases in between. CDR1 and CDR2 from the germline V gene are MNHEY and SMNVEV (reference sequence). This CDR3 is built from 14 residues. CDR3 in amino acids: CASSKGVGNSPLHF. The CDR3, as DNA: TGTGCCAGCAGTAAGGGGGTGGGTAATTCACCCCTCCACTTT.

This clonotype has just a few counts. The chain joins TRBV2 to TRBJ1-2; no reliable D call. V gave up 10 bases and J gave up 0 bases, with 9 bases separating them. The V gene's germline CDR1 is SNHLY and CDR2 FYNNEI. CDR3 length equals 12 residues. CDR3 protein: CAKQGANYGYTF. CDR3 nucleotides: TGTGCCAAACAAGGAGCTAACTATGGCTACACCTTC.

This clonotype occurred a few times. The chain employs TRBV11-2 and TRBJ2-7, with D unclear. The CDR3 is made up of 11 amino acids. V lost 2 bases and J 6 bases, leaving 5 bases between the germline ends. Germline lookup yields CDR1 SGHAT and CDR2 FQNNGV. CDR3 sequence: CASSLMAEQYF. The CDR3 nucleotides read TGTGCCAGCAGCTTAATGGCCGAGCAGTACTTC.

V usage is TRBV30 and J usage is TRBJ1-2; D is unclear. V was clipped by 0 bases and J by 6 bases, with 20 bases between them. Germline V lookup: CDR1 GTSNPN, CDR2 SVGIG (reference sequence). This CDR3 comprises 16 residues. CDR3 DNA: TGTGCCTGGAGTGTACCCGCAGGAGAGGCCCTCGATGGCTACACCTTC. This translates into CAWSVPAGEALDGYTF.

V is TRBV19 and J is TRBJ2-7, with D possibly being TRBD1 (5 bases). Germline V CDR1 and CDR2: LNHDA, SQIVND (reference sequence). V was trimmed by 5 bases and J by 2 bases, leaving 13 bases between them. The CDR3 runs to 14 residues. The CDR3: CASSLPGPTYEQYF. CDR3 in DNA: TGTGCCAGTAGTCTACCAGGGCCCACCTACGAGCAGTACTTC.